This TCR beta chain was recovered during a study of T cell responses to AZD1222 COVID-19 vaccine. General study points: Seropositive at baseline were only a handful of AZD1222 recipients. Variant regions that are unmutated are reportedly the target of nearly half of spike-specific TCRs.

Only a few counts were recorded for this clone. The antigen is not known. Clones were read by immunoSEQ multiplex PCR, and TCRdb kept only the in-frame ones, dropping some. This sample has some 180,000 clones, with over 90% found just once. The source was peripheral blood, collected 28 days after the second AZD1222 dose. The sequence was collected from an adult who received the AZD1222 COVID-19 vaccine.

The DNA for the CDR3 is TGTGCCAGCAGCCAAGGTGCAAGGGCCGACCGACAGAACATAGCTAACTATGGCTACACCTTC. Encoded protein: CASSQGARADRQNIANYGYTF. The chain links TRBV14 to TRBJ1-2; TRBD1 is a possible D gene (5 bases). The V end was cut by 1 base, the J end by 0 bases, with 27 bases between. This CDR3 spans 21 amino acids. Germline V gene lookup returns CDR1 SGHDN and CDR2 FVKESK.